This passage covers 12 T cell receptor beta chains from one sample sequenced in a study of blood T cell repertoires in COVID-19. Profiled with immunoSEQ multiplex PCR; TCRdb holds only in-frame clones, not every one. The table includes 300,000 or so clones, approximately 90% detected once. The specimen sequenced was peripheral blood. Receptors originate from a woman in her 40s with acute or convalescent COVID-19.

The V call is TRBV3-1 (or the pseudogene TRBV3-2), the J call TRBJ1-6; D is unclear. The CDR3 extends over 14 amino acids. CDR1 and CDR2 from the germline V gene are LGHDT and YNNKEL (reference sequence). Deletions cut 4 bases from V and 7 bases from J, with 11 bases between. CDR3 DNA sequence: TGTGCCAGCAGCCGGACTGATAGGAATTCACCCCTCCACTTT. Translating it yields CASSRTDRNSPLHF.

CDR3 nucleotide sequence: TGTGCCAGCAGCTTGGGGACACCAATCGAGCAGTACGTC. Encoded protein: CASSLGTPIEQYV. V and J are TRBV5-6 and TRBJ2-7; a weak D match, TRBD1 (5 bases). The CDR3 runs to 13 residues. Germline V gene lookup returns CDR1 SGHDT and CDR2 YYEEEE. Deletions cut 0 bases from V and 6 bases from J, with 10 bases between.

This clone has just one count. V gene TRBV20-1 combines with J gene TRBJ2-5; 8 nucleotides align to TRBD2. CDR1 and CDR2 from the germline V gene are DFQATT and SNEGSKA (reference sequence). The CDR3 has 15 residues. J was trimmed by 2 bases and V by 3 bases; bases with no gene match: 8. For the CDR3, the DNA is TGCAGTGCTAGTGGTAGCGGGGTCCAGCAAGAGACCCAGTACTTC. Amino acids: CSASGSGVQQETQYF.

The chain combines TRBV9 with TRBJ1-1, with TRBD1 identical over 8 bases. This CDR3 is built from 15 residues. The trim removed 5 bases at V and 6 bases at J, leaving 12 bases unmatched. Germline V gives CDR1 SGDLS, CDR2 YYNGEE. The CDR3 bases are TGTGCCAGCAGAGCCTCCGGACAGGGACGCCCTGAAGCTTTCTTT. Amino acids: CASRASGQGRPEAFF.

This clone was detected only once. The chain has TRBV9 and TRBJ2-3, with a possible D match to TRBD2 (5 bases). This CDR3 is built from 16 residues. Germline loops: CDR1 SGDLS, CDR2 YYNGEE. Trimming stripped 0 bases from V and 0 bases from J, with 11 bases between. The CDR3 nucleotides read TGTGCCAGCAGCGTAGAGAGGACTGGTAGCACAGATACGCAGTATTTT. It is translated as CASSVERTGSTDTQYF.

The CDR3 DNA reads as TGTGCCAGCACCCCCGGACAGGTCAACCAGGGGAGTGAAAAACTGTTTTTT. Translated, it gives CASTPGQVNQGSEKLFF. V and J are TRBV2 and TRBJ1-4; 7 nucleotides align to TRBD1. Trimming cost V 7 bases and J 7 bases; bases outside gene matches: 18. Germline values: CDR1 SNHLY, CDR2 FYNNEI. The CDR3 consists of 17 residues.

This chain joins TRBV28 and TRBJ1-2; D is unresolved. CDR1 MDHEN and CDR2 SYDVKM come from the germline V gene. This CDR3 is 14 amino acids long. V lost 3 bases to trimming and J lost 7 bases, with 15 bases between them. Here the CDR3 DNA reads TGTGCCAGCAGTTTGGAGGGCCTCTTGGGTGGCTACACCTTC. Translating gives CASSLEGLLGGYTF.

This chain joins TRBV2 and TRBJ1-2; perhaps TRBD1 as D (6 bases). Germline CDR1 reads SNHLY; CDR2 reads FYNNEI. This CDR3 contains 12 residues. Trimming removed 7 bases from V and 4 bases from J, with 10 bases in between. The CDR3 sequence is CASTLDSYGYTF. The DNA for the CDR3 is TGTGCCAGCACCCTGGACAGCTATGGCTACACCTTC.

J is TRBJ1-5 and V is TRBV12-5; no clear D gene. The length of the CDR3 is 14 residues. The germline V gene has CDR1 LGHNT and CDR2 FRNRAP. Trimming left V 2 bases short and J 9 bases short, with 14 bases between. CDR3 loop: CASGLPTLRVPQHF. CDR3 nucleotides: TGTGCTAGTGGTTTGCCTACCCTCCGGGTGCCCCAGCATTTT. Combining the CDR3 with reference TRBV12-5 and TRBJ1-5 gives the whole variable domain DARVTQTPRHKVTEMGQEVTMRCQPILGHNTVFWYRQTMMQGLELLAYFRNRAPLDDSGMPKDRFSAEMPDATLATLKIQPSEPRDSAVYFCASGLPTLRVPQHFGDGTRLSIL.

For the CDR3, the DNA is TGTGCCAGCAGCGCAACCCGACAGACTTCACCCCTCCACTTT. Its protein is CASSATRQTSPLHF. This rearrangement joins TRBV9 to TRBJ1-6; the D gene is possibly TRBD1 (5 bases). This CDR3 has 14 amino acids. Germline CDR1 reads SGDLS; CDR2 reads YYNGEE. V gave up 3 bases and J gave up 9 bases, with 13 bases separating them.

This chain's CDR3 is CAWGTGGGSQTQYF. The CDR3 region has the DNA TGTGCCTGGGGCACCGGGGGGGGTTCTCAGACCCAGTACTTC. The chain recombines TRBV30 with TRBJ2-5; TRBD2 matches at 8 bases. This CDR3 spans 14 amino acids. Germline V gene data show CDR1 as GTSNPN and CDR2 as SVGIG (reference sequence). V gave up 5 bases and J gave up 6 bases; unmatched junction bases: 11.

This clone was counted between two and nine times. V usage is TRBV11-3 and J usage is TRBJ2-2; 7 nucleotides match TRBD1. The CDR3 extends over 15 amino acids. With V trimmed by 5 bases and J by 2 bases, 5 bases remained unmatched. The germline gives CDR1 SGHNT, CDR2 YENEEA. The CDR3 DNA is TGTGCCAGCAGCCCTGACAGGGCCAACACCGGGGAGCTGTTTTTT. Residues: CASSPDRANTGELFF.